Listed here is a single T cell receptor beta chain. Its antigen is not known. The sample belongs to a study of T cell clones after liver transplantation. Study overall: A pre-transplant mixed lymphocyte reaction with TCRbeta sequencing defined graft-donor-reactive clones followed in post-transplant blood. Apart from a few HCV-positive recipients, transplants were for non-autoimmune, non-viral reasons. General study results and limits: Small, mixed patient groups and varying post-transplant times limit these conclusions. The donor-reactive repertoire was only partly measurable in a couple of subjects, lacking donor cells.

Assay used: immunoSEQ multiplex PCR; TCRdb lists only in-frame clones, some missing. The sample comprises 70,000 to 80,000 clones, roughly nine tenths of which are singletons, and approximately 2.4% rests with the top ten. V was cut by 5 bases and J by 4 bases, with 12 bases left in between. Germline CDR1 is SGHAT and CDR2 is FQDESV (reference sequence). The CDR3 contains 13 residues. This sequence originates from a human donor who received a liver transplant. The V and J genes are TRBV11-1 and TRBJ2-7; tentative D call: TRBD2 (6 bases). The sequencing here drew on CD4+ T cells from blood, taken before liver transplant. CDR3 residues: CASSRTTKYEQYF. The CDR3 nucleotides are TGTGCCAGCAGCCGGACTACCAAATACGAGCAGTACTTC.